Included here is one T cell receptor beta chain sequence, with context. This clone appeared once. Its cognate antigen has yet to be identified. Base qualities are not provided; no much larger clone lies one nucleotide away. TCRbeta CDR3 regions were amplified from genomic DNA by means of the immunoSEQ Assay, a bias-controlled multiplex PCR. Per the original workflow: Nucleated cell counts per sample were estimated from amplification of reference gene primers within the assay. To quantify the absolute abundance of each unique TCRbeta CDR3 rearrangement, sequence reads were collapsed and filtered. Productive Simpson clonality was computed per sample as the square root of Simpson's diversity index over productive rearrangements. TCRdb stores this immuneACCESS table with in-frame sequences only. Part of the clones is absent; in the studies checked, under half of the shortfall reflects unresolved V genes, and no reason is known for the rest. Clone size and V and J calls were adopted from that table, with D and trimming inferred from the DNA. Recorded for this sample are under 75,000 clones; 80% to 90% of them occurred a single time. The ten largest make up roughly 2.4% of the sample.

Counted from cysteine to phenylalanine, this CDR3 has 17 amino acids. Only CDR3 DNA remains: 51 bases, in frame from the first base. This entry is derived from a study of blood T cell repertoires in COVID-19 (TCRdb year 2020). Regarding the research as a whole: Samples from collaborators originated in the United States, Italy and Spain and spanned both the acute and convalescent phases of COVID-19. The sample metadata nearly always contained a de-identified subject ID, COVID-19 status, age in years and sex. Where available, HLA class I and class II types were obtained from metadata supplied by the sample provider rather than from assay-based typing. The prospective study material was composed of cDNA or gDNA derived from T cells, B-cell-depleted T cells, or PBMCs. The repertoires were released in a freely available public database meant as a resource for research on the immune response to SARS-CoV-2. Samples came from the ongoing ImmuneRACE study (first 160 participants) plus 1,254 subjects from 6 global collaborators. Deeply sampled blood TCRbeta repertoires from subjects exposed to, actively infected with, or recovered from COVID-19 were included in the dataset. Study-level results and caveats: How much clinical and demographic metadata was included differed by source and by participant, and the metadata was provided uncurated.

Collaborating institutions collected whole blood in K2EDTA tubes following their own protocols. For TCRbeta analysis, collaborators shipped samples as frozen whole blood, isolated PBMCs, or DNA extracted from either of those sample types. Sequencing used peripheral blood. The chain couples TRBV21-1 to TRBJ2-7; no check of the table's D call, TRBD1, against the DNA was made. TRBV21-1 is an annotated pseudogene. The clonotype was recovered from a human donor in a cohort sampled during active COVID-19. At the DNA level, the sequence is TGTGCCAGCAGCAAAGAAGCGGCGGGGACAGGGTCATACGAGCAGTACTTC. Protein translation: CASSKEAAGTGSYEQYF.